The 9 T cell receptor beta chains given below trace back to one sample, sequenced in a study of post-analysis software for immune sequencing data. Whole-study findings and limits: About five TRBV segments, including TRBV5-6, TRBV5-1 and TRBV20-1, were more frequent in patients than controls.

Their target antigens are unknown. Presence of unique molecular identifiers characterized the TCR beta cDNA libraries. TCRdb passed the PCR reads through MiXCR, listing each CDR3 protein once. The sample has under 650,000 distinct CDR3 sequences; around 40% are singletons. The specimen was blood. Receptors were obtained from a girl aged 10 to 17 with multiple sclerosis.

This clonotype was counted a few times. The chain combines TRBV5-1 with TRBJ2-1; perhaps TRBD2 as D (6 bases). V was trimmed by 0 bases and J by 6 bases, leaving 13 bases between them. Germline V gene lookup returns CDR1 SGHRS and CDR2 YFSETQ. The CDR3 runs 15 residues. CDR3 sequence reads: CASSLAQGGFNEQFF. The CDR3 region has the DNA TGCGCCAGCAGCTTGGCCCAGGGAGGATTCAATGAGCAGTTCTTC. The full variable domain, rest sourced from reference TRBV5-1 and TRBJ2-1, is KAGVTQTPRYLIKTRGQQVTLSCSPISGHRSVSWYQQTPGQGLQFLFEYFSETQRNKGNFPGRFSGRQFSNSRSEMNVSTLELGDSALYLCASSLAQGGFNEQFFGPGTRLTVL.

CDR3 loop: CSASGSTYEQYF. The CDR3 DNA follows: TGCAGTGCATCAGGGTCAACCTACGAGCAGTACTTC. The chain links TRBV20-1 to TRBJ2-7; D might be TRBD1 (5 bases). This CDR3 is built from 12 residues. CDR1 and CDR2 (germline): DFQATT, SNEGSKA (reference sequence). V was shortened by 6 bases and J by 2 bases, with 11 bases between the two germline ends.

This chain joins TRBV4-1 and TRBJ1-2; D gene ambiguous. CDR1 MGHRA and CDR2 YSYEKL come from the germline V gene. The CDR3 sequence is 15 residues long. Trimming pared 3 bases from V and 3 bases from J, leaving 14 bases between. The chain's CDR3 is CASSQVQSLDYGYTF. As DNA, the CDR3 is TGCGCCAGCAGCCAGGTACAATCCTTGGACTATGGCTACACCTTC.

The chain couples TRBV20-1 to TRBJ2-1; no clear D gene. This CDR3 is 10 amino acids long. V was shortened by 3 bases and J by 5 bases, with 2 bases between the two germline ends. Per germline, CDR1 DFQATT and CDR2 SNEGSKA (reference sequence). CDR3 nucleotide sequence: TGCAGTGCTAGGAACAATGAGCAGTTCTTC. Translated, it gives CSARNNEQFF.

This clonotype was counted only a few times. J is TRBJ2-5 and V is TRBV4-2; 9 bases match TRBD1. The CDR3 runs 15 residues. From germline, CDR1 is LGHNA and CDR2 YNFKEQ. Trimming removed 4 bases from V and 1 base from J; junction bases left unmatched: 4. DNA of the CDR3: TGTGCCAGCAGCCCTCCGGGACAGGGCCAAGAGACCCAGTACTTC. Translation: CASSPPGQGQETQYF.

The chain recombines TRBV4-1 with TRBJ2-5; 7 positions agree with TRBD2. Per the germline V gene, CDR1 is MGHRA and CDR2 is YSYEKL. J lost 3 bases, V lost 4 bases, and 11 bases had no gene match. The CDR3 covers 16 residues. CDR3 sequence reads: CASSPREVSGEETQYF. The CDR3 DNA sequence: TGCGCCAGCAGCCCAAGGGAGGTCAGCGGGGAAGAGACCCAGTACTTC.

This chain links TRBV5-1 with TRBJ2-5; D remains unclear. Trimming took 0 bases from V and 11 from J, leaving 11 bases between them. This CDR3 has 12 amino acids. Looked up from germline, CDR1 is SGHRS and CDR2 is YFSETQ. CDR3 region: CASSLDYNEQYF. The CDR3 DNA is TGCGCCAGCAGCTTGGATTACAATGAGCAGTACTTC.

This clonotype appeared a few times. The chain combines TRBV5-1 with TRBJ2-5; 9 bases match TRBD1. The CDR3 contains 14 residues. Germline CDR1 SGHRS, CDR2 YFSETQ. Germline trimming cut 3 bases from V and 4 bases from J; bases unmatched to any gene: 4. The CDR3 region has the DNA TGCGCCAGCAGCTCCTACAGGGGGCCAGAGACCCAGTACTTC. Protein sequence: CASSSYRGPETQYF.

As concerns this clonotype: One junction end disagrees with the germline gene, perhaps due to a read error. The chain uses TRBV29-1 and TRBJ2-7; the D gene is possibly TRBD1 (6 bases). The CDR3 sequence is 15 residues long. Looked up from germline, CDR1 is SQVTM and CDR2 is ANQGSEA. This CDR3 is CSVEGTERGSYEQYF. The CDR3 coding sequence is TGCAGCGTCGAAGGAACCGAGAGGGGGTCCTACGAGCAGTACTTC.